A single sample gave rise to the 16 T cell receptor beta chains below, sequenced in a study of cytomegalovirus exposure and HLA in healthy donors. Vbeta (60) and Jbeta (13) primers were used in the PCR. Here immunoSEQ multiplex PCR was the method, and the copy in TCRdb shows in-frame clones only, minus some. The sample gives about 170,000 clones, around 75% of which show up once; about 2% is in the top ten. Sequencing input: PBMCs. The source of these receptors is a male donor in good health and CMV-seronegative.

This clone was detected a few times. The rearrangement links TRBV5-4 to TRBJ1-1; a weak D match, TRBD1 (6 bases). In germline, CDR1 is SGHNT, CDR2 YYREEE (reference sequence). The germline V and J ends were trimmed by 3 bases and 7 bases, with 10 bases remaining between them. This CDR3 is built from 12 residues. CDR3 bases: TGTGCCAGCAGCTACGGACAGCTTGAAGCTTTCTTT. Encoded protein: CASSYGQLEAFF.

The chain recombines TRBV5-1 with TRBJ2-3; D is unclear. With 4 bases removed from V and 0 bases from J, the gap between germline ends came to 15 bases. Germline V gene sequence: CDR1 SGHRS, CDR2 YFSETQ. This CDR3 is built from 16 residues. CDR3 region: CASSPGISSSTDTQYF. In DNA form, the CDR3 reads TGCGCCAGCAGCCCGGGTATTTCCTCTAGCACAGATACGCAGTATTTT.

The V call is TRBV29-1, the J call TRBJ2-7; no reliable D call. Germline V CDR1 and CDR2: SQVTM, ANQGSEA. This CDR3 contains 13 residues. V shed 4 bases and J shed 1 base, with 11 bases lying between them. CDR3 protein: CSVGEPSSYEQYF. In DNA, the CDR3 is TGCAGCGTTGGCGAGCCTTCTTCCTACGAGCAGTACTTC.

The chain carries TRBV30 and TRBJ2-1, with D perhaps TRBD2 (5 bases). This CDR3 has 16 amino acids. V was shortened by 0 bases and J by 4 bases, with 16 bases between the two germline ends. Germline V CDR1 and CDR2: GTSNPN, SVGIG (reference sequence). CDR3 sequence reads: CAWSVRGNLKYNEQFF. Written as DNA, the CDR3 is TGTGCCTGGAGTGTAAGAGGGAATCTTAAATACAATGAGCAGTTCTTC.

Written as DNA, the CDR3 is TGTGCCAGCAGCCCGGGGTGGCGGGACACCGGGGAGCTGTTTTTT. Residues: CASSPGWRDTGELFF. The V call is TRBV5-4, the J call TRBJ2-2; the D gene is possibly TRBD2 (5 bases). CDR1 is SGHNT, CDR2 YYREEE, per germline (reference sequence). V was shortened by 4 bases and J by 3 bases, with 13 bases between the two germline ends. The length of the CDR3 is 15 residues.

The rearrangement uses TRBV27 and TRBJ2-2; no definite D call. V was pared by 6 bases and J by 0 bases, with 11 bases between. The CDR3 length is 15 residues. In germline, CDR1 is MNHEY, CDR2 SMNVEV (reference sequence). CDR3 sequence reads: CASSRLAANTGELFF. CDR3 DNA: TGTGCCAGCAGCCGATTAGCCGCGAACACCGGGGAGCTGTTTTTT.

The genes are TRBV15 and TRBJ2-7, with 10 bases identical to TRBD1. This CDR3 region has 15 residues. V dropped 3 bases and J dropped 0; count of bases not matched to a gene: 2. The germline CDR1 and CDR2 sequences are LNHNV and YYDKDF (reference sequence). The CDR3 nucleotides read TGTGCCACCAGCAGTTGGGACAGGGGCTCCTACGAGCAGTACTTC. This gives the protein CATSSWDRGSYEQYF.

The chain uses TRBV2 and TRBJ1-1; D gene unclear. From germline, CDR1 is SNHLY and CDR2 FYNNEI. The CDR3 loop spans 12 amino acids. V gave up 7 bases and J gave up 3 bases, with 9 bases separating them. The DNA for the CDR3 is TGTGCCAGCAAGATAGATCACACTGAAGCTTTCTTT. Protein product: CASKIDHTEAFF.

The chain uses TRBV7-8 and TRBJ2-1, with D unclear. Trimming shortened V by 7 bases and J by 9 bases, and 22 bases separated the two germline ends. The V gene's germline CDR1 is SGHVS and CDR2 FQNEAQ. The CDR3 spans 15 residues. The CDR3 coding sequence is TGTGCCAGCACCCTGACCATTCCTTCGGCAGGTGAGCAGTTCTTC. Its protein product is CASTLTIPSAGEQFF.

The table lists this clone with a count of one. The rearrangement uses TRBV5-1 and TRBJ1-2, with D perhaps TRBD1 (6 bases). V gave up 3 bases and J gave up 8 bases, with 20 bases separating them. This CDR3 spans 15 amino acids. CDR1 SGHRS and CDR2 YFSETQ come from the germline V gene. This CDR3 is CASSSHVDRSRGYTF. The CDR3 DNA reads TGCGCCAGCAGCTCCCACGTAGACAGGTCGAGGGGCTACACCTTC.

This clone is a singleton in its sample. The chain has TRBV29-1 and TRBJ1-1; 7 nucleotides align to TRBD1. Germline V CDR1 and CDR2: SQVTM, ANQGSEA. This CDR3 region has 12 residues. CDR3 bases: TGCAGGGCGGGACAGTGGAACACTGAAGCTTTCTTT. This translates into CRAGQWNTEAFF.

The chain couples TRBV11-2 to TRBJ1-4, with D maybe TRBD1 (5 bases). The CDR3 loop spans 14 amino acids. V was shortened by 2 bases and J by 5 bases, with 9 bases between the two germline ends. CDR1 is SGHAT and CDR2 is FQNNGV in the germline V gene. CDR3 nucleotide sequence: TGTGCCAGCAGCTTAAGTTGGACAAATGAAAAACTGTTTTTT. It yields the protein CASSLSWTNEKLFF.

This clone came up once. V is TRBV20-1 and J is TRBJ1-3; D uncertain. The CDR3 is made up of 11 amino acids. In germline, CDR1 is DFQATT, CDR2 SNEGSKA (reference sequence). Trimming took 3 bases from V and 4 from J, leaving 4 bases between them. CDR3 in DNA: TGCAGTGCTAGCGTGGGAAACACCATATATTTT. Its translation: CSASVGNTIYF.

With regard to this clone: One end of the junction does not line up with germline, which may come from a read error. The V and J genes are TRBV2 and TRBJ2-2, with 8 bases lining up with TRBD1. CDR1 is SNHLY and CDR2 is FYNNEI in the germline V gene. CDR3 length: 15 amino acids. The CDR3 is CASQPDRANSGELFF. The CDR3 nucleotides are TGTGCCAGCCAACCGGACAGGGCGAACTCCGGGGAGCTGTTTTTT.

The chain employs TRBV30 and TRBJ1-6; 8 nucleotides line up with TRBD1. Trimming took 4 bases from V and 14 from J; bases not matched to a gene: 13. The CDR3 has 14 amino acids. Germline loops: CDR1 GTSNPN, CDR2 SVGIG (reference sequence). The CDR3 region is CAWNKGTGGTSLHF. DNA of the CDR3: TGTGCCTGGAACAAGGGGACAGGTGGTACCTCCCTCCACTTT.

V is TRBV7-9 and J is TRBJ1-2, with D possibly TRBD1 on 6 matching bases. The CDR3 runs to 16 residues. V shed 2 bases and J shed 4 bases, with 17 bases lying between them. Germline V gives CDR1 SEHNR, CDR2 FQNEAQ (reference sequence). The CDR3 region is CASSLRSGDRAYGYTF. In DNA form, the CDR3 reads TGTGCCAGCAGCTTAAGGTCAGGGGACCGAGCCTATGGCTACACCTTC.